Listed here is a single TCR beta chain. The record originates from a study of cytomegalovirus exposure and HLA in healthy donors. A multiplex PCR was run with 60 Vbeta primers and 13 Jbeta primers. Assay: immunoSEQ multiplex PCR; the TCRdb copy retains only in-frame clones and omits some. The data contain approximately 100,000 clones, 65% to 80% of them seen just once; the ten biggest clones take up approximately 5.3%. The CDR3 is 15 residues long. Trimming stripped 3 bases from V and 1 base from J, with 9 bases between. Per germline, CDR1 LNHDA and CDR2 SQIVND (reference sequence). V gene TRBV19 combines with J gene TRBJ2-2; D remains ambiguous. The sample taken for sequencing was PBMCs. This TCR came from a female donor in good health and CMV-seropositive. The CDR3 sequence is CASSIDGRNTGELFF. DNA for the CDR3: TGTGCCAGTAGTATTGATGGCAGGAACACCGGGGAGCTGTTTTTT. The full variable domain, its missing parts supplied by reference TRBV19 and TRBJ2-2, is DGGITQSPKYLFRKEGQNVTLSCEQNLNHDAMYWYRQDPGQGLRLIYYSQIVNDFQKGDIAEGYSVSREKKESFPLTVTSAQKNPTAFYLCASSIDGRNTGELFFGEGSRLTVL.